This entry describes one T cell receptor (beta chain). Its antigen has not been determined. No base-level quality is on record; no much larger clone is a single base apart. Following the manufacturer's instructions, TCR beta CDR3 regions were amplified by multiplex PCR with the immunoSEQ immune profiling system. Sequencing was performed on an Illumina NextSeq system. As for the original processing: Sequence data were processed on the immunoSEQ Analyzer platform, and clonality was computed as the square root of Simpson's index of productive rearrangements. V and J usage similarity was measured by Jensen-Shannon distance, and CDR3 generation probabilities were computed with OLGA. Shared CDR3 sequences were searched in the immuneACCESS database (August 2020) and in VDJdb (December 2020). What TCRdb holds here is the immuneACCESS table cut down to in-frame rearrangements. Part of the clones is not present; checked against another copy, under half of the missing clones reflect an unresolved V gene, and the others are unexplained. V and J calls and clone size are copied from that table; D and trimming were computed from the DNA. The sample table shows roughly 23,000 clones, and about 86% are seen once. The top ten hold more than 0.9% of the sample.

The twin pairs came from the European Cystic Fibrosis Twin and Sibling Study Cohort, a cohort that recruited patients from over a hundred CF clinics across 14 European countries. Zygosity and CFTR genotype were verified in-house, and zygosity was tested by multiplex PCR of nine short tandem repeat loci. Each twin gave a peripheral blood sample, and clinical parameters were documented on that same day of blood sampling. Genomic DNA was isolated from peripheral blood cells with phenol/chloroform and kept in TE buffer at 4 degrees C. This sample is part of a study of monozygotic twins with cystic fibrosis (dated by TCRdb to the early 2020s). Regarding the study in general: Barcoded libraries were made from about 2.7 micrograms of fragmented DNA using 15 PCR cycles. Ten female and six male twin pairs, aged roughly 2.0 to 40 years (median 9.1 years) and mostly children and adolescents, were included in the cohort. Data for three of the twin pairs had previously been reported in another context. Twins were ranked among over a thousand cohort participants for weight-for-height and FEVPerc (FEV1 disease centile) on the day of blood sampling. TCR beta repertoires were compared within and between 16 monozygotic twin pairs with cystic fibrosis so that genetic influence on V and J gene usage could be assessed.

The CDR3 goes from the cysteine to the phenylalanine over 12 residues. The only DNA kept is the CDR3, 36 bases in frame from the first base. After removal of 3 bases from V and 9 bases from J, the junction retains 3 bases not matched to a gene. In the germline V gene, CDR1 corresponds to MRHNA and CDR2 to SNTAGT. General conclusions and limits of the study: The greatest similarity to the co-twin was observed for V gene usage in 13 of 16 pairs and for J usage in 8 of 16 pairs, which suggested genetic constraints. Simpson clonality was found to be generally low (median around 0.01), suggesting a naive-dominated repertoire, although higher clonality was observed in the most severely affected patients. Only a small cohort was studied, and no association of shared CDR3 numbers with age, concordance or disease severity was found. Monozygotic CF twin pairs shared significantly more nucleotide-identical clonotypes within each pair than unrelated CF individuals shared with one another (P = 0.000026, Mann-Whitney).

The sequence came from a woman under 40 with cystic fibrosis. The sample consisted of blood. The chain links TRBV6-4 with TRBJ2-5; 8 central nucleotides agree with TRBD2. CDR3 sequence: CASSEPGGAQYF. The DNA sequence follows: TGTGCCAGCAGTGAACCGGGGGGGGCCCAGTACTTC.